This TCR beta chain was obtained from a study of blood T cell repertoires in COVID-19. Study in general: T cells, B-cell-depleted T cells, or PBMCs supplied cDNA or gDNA.

V dropped 1 base and J dropped 4 bases, with 16 bases sitting between them. The CDR3 has 16 residues. Germline V gene sequence: CDR1 LGHDT, CDR2 YNNKEL (reference sequence). The authors' processing: Cell counts per sample came from amplifying reference gene primers. Repertoires were generated with immunoSEQ multiplex PCR, while TCRdb's copy carries only in-frame clones and drops some. V, J and clone size are taken as reported in that table, and D and trimming were inferred from the DNA itself. The data show about 270,000 clones, 75% to 90% seen once. The receptor's source is a woman between 65 and 79 years old with acute or convalescent COVID-19. Sequencing was performed on peripheral blood. V gene TRBV3-1 (or the pseudogene TRBV3-2) combines with J gene TRBJ1-2, with D possibly TRBD1 on 5 matching bases. CDR3 DNA sequence: TGTGCCAGCAGCCAAGCAGGGTATAGGTATAGCTATGGCTACACCTTC. Residues: CASSQAGYRYSYGYTF.